The 15 T cell receptor beta chains presented below share a single source sample, sequenced in a study of beta chain features in type 1 diabetes. The investigators reverse transcribed all of the isolated RNA, so they sequenced expressed TCRB transcripts. Libraries were prepared by immunoSEQ multiplex PCR; TCRdb keeps only in-frame clonotypes and omits some of them. This sample has 140,000 or so clones, with less than 11% found just once. Sequencing was carried out using naive CD4+ T cells from blood. These receptors came from a man aged 18 to 30 in good health.

This clone was seen more than once but under ten times. The chain recombines TRBV7-2 with TRBJ1-5, with D uncertain. The CDR3 covers 13 residues. The germline V and J ends were trimmed by 5 bases and 7 bases, with 12 bases remaining between them. CDR1 is SGHTA and CDR2 is FQGNSA in the germline V gene. The CDR3 region has the DNA TGTGCCAGCAGCCCCAACTCGGGGCAGCCCCAGCATTTT. Amino acids: CASSPNSGQPQHF. Full variable domain (missing parts from reference TRBV7-2 and TRBJ1-5): GAGVSQSPSNKVTEKGKDVELRCDPISGHTALYWYRQSLGQGLEFLIYFQGNSAPDKSGLPSDRFSAERTGGSVSTLTIQRTQQEDSAVYLCASSPNSGQPQHFGDGTRLSIL.

The chain is built from TRBV18 and TRBJ2-5, with D perhaps TRBD1 (6 bases). Germline-derived CDR1 and CDR2 are KGHSH and LQKENI. The germline V and J ends were trimmed by 4 bases and 1 base, with 16 bases remaining between them. The CDR3 contains 16 residues. In DNA form, the CDR3 reads TGTGCCAGCTCACTCGGACAAACAGGGATCCAAGAGACCCAGTACTTC. The encoded protein is CASSLGQTGIQETQYF. Full variable domain (outside the CDR3, taken from reference TRBV18 and TRBJ2-5): NAGVMQNPRHLVRRRGQEARLRCSPMKGHSHVYWYRQLPEEGLKFMVYLQKENIIDESGMPKERFSAEFPKEGPSILRIQQVVRGDSAAYFCASSLGQTGIQETQYFGPGTRLLVL.

This sequence joins TRBV7-2 and TRBJ1-4; D perhaps matches TRBD1 (5 bases). Deletions cut 6 bases from V and 8 bases from J, with 13 bases between. The CDR3 is 13 amino acids. Germline V lookup: CDR1 SGHTA, CDR2 FQGNSA. The CDR3 reads CASSGRVGEKLFF. CDR3 nucleotides: TGTGCCAGCAGTGGCAGGGTAGGGGAAAAACTGTTTTTT.

The genes are TRBV5-1 and TRBJ2-3; D remains ambiguous. Deletions cut 0 bases from V and 0 bases from J, with 5 bases between. The CDR3 extends over 14 amino acids. Per the germline V gene, CDR1 is SGHRS and CDR2 is YFSETQ. The CDR3: CASSLASSTDTQYF. Written as DNA, the CDR3 is TGCGCCAGCAGCTTGGCCTCCAGCACAGATACGCAGTATTTT. Full variable domain (rest looked up from reference TRBV5-1 and TRBJ2-3): KAGVTQTPRYLIKTRGQQVTLSCSPISGHRSVSWYQQTPGQGLQFLFEYFSETQRNKGNFPGRFSGRQFSNSRSEMNVSTLELGDSALYLCASSLASSTDTQYFGPGTRLTVL.

This clone was seen repeatedly, ten times or more. The chain is built from TRBV7-2 and TRBJ2-5; no reliable D call. The ends were cut back, 6 bases at V and 5 bases at J, with 7 bases in the middle. This CDR3 region has 11 residues. Germline assignment: CDR1 SGHTA and CDR2 FQGNSA. The DNA of the CDR3 is TGTGCCAGCAGGAGCACGGAGACCCAGTACTTC. This codes for CASRSTETQYF.

Only one count was recorded for this clone. The chain uses TRBV27 and TRBJ1-5; D remains ambiguous. Germline V gives CDR1 MNHEY, CDR2 SMNVEV (reference sequence). The CDR3 covers 13 residues. V lost 10 bases, J lost 1 base, and 11 bases lay in between. Here the CDR3 reads CATAPVSNQPQHF. As DNA, the CDR3 is TGTGCCACCGCGCCTGTGAGCAATCAGCCCCAGCATTTT.

The chain uses TRBV5-4 and TRBJ2-3, with TRBD2 matching over 13 bases. Germline lookup yields CDR1 SGHNT and CDR2 YYREEE (reference sequence). The CDR3 covers 15 residues. J gave up 5 bases and V 6 bases, and 6 bases lay outside the gene matches. CDR3 sequence: CASTRLAGGLDTQYF. The CDR3 nucleotides read TGTGCCAGCACTAGACTAGCGGGGGGTTTAGATACGCAGTATTTT.

This clone was seen a handful of times. CDR3 coding DNA: TGTGCCAGCAGCTGGGGAACAGGGGCTAGCACAGATACGCAGTATTTT. Protein sequence: CASSWGTGASTDTQYF. The gene calls are TRBV11-2 and TRBJ2-3; 7 positions match TRBD1. Per germline, CDR1 SGHAT and CDR2 FQNNGV. The CDR3 consists of 16 residues. V shed 4 bases and J 0 bases; nucleotides not matched to a gene: 7. The variable domain in full, with the rest retrieved from reference TRBV11-2 and TRBJ2-3, is EAGVAQSPRYKIIEKRQSVAFWCNPISGHATLYWYQQILGQGPKLLIQFQNNGVVDDSQLPKDRFSAERLKGVDSTLKIQPAKLEDSAVYLCASSWGTGASTDTQYFGPGTRLTVL.

The chain joins TRBV18 to TRBJ2-1, with 9 bases matching TRBD1. This CDR3 region has 14 residues. V gave up 4 bases and J gave up 8 bases; unmatched junction bases: 6. CDR1 is KGHSH, CDR2 LQKENI, per germline. CDR3 protein: CASSRGQGIDEQFF. CDR3 nucleotide sequence: TGTGCCAGCTCACGGGGACAGGGAATTGATGAGCAGTTCTTC.

The rearrangement uses TRBV6-1 and TRBJ2-6; D not certain. V was pared by 6 bases and J by 0 bases, with 9 bases between. CDR1 and CDR2 from the germline V gene are MNHNS and SASEGT. The CDR3 totals 15 residues. The CDR3 sequence: CASRRQDSGANVLTF. The CDR3 region has the DNA TGTGCCAGCAGACGACAAGACTCTGGGGCCAACGTCCTGACTTTC.

This chain links TRBV5-6 with TRBJ2-1; 7 bases map to TRBD1. This CDR3 has 15 amino acids. V lost 0 bases to trimming and J lost 8 bases; unmatched junction nucleotides: 8. Per germline, CDR1 SGHDT and CDR2 YYEEEE. The CDR3 region is CASSLDTRQGHEQFF. CDR3 sequence (DNA): TGTGCCAGCAGCTTGGATACCCGACAGGGCCATGAGCAGTTCTTC.

In DNA form, the CDR3 reads TGTGCCAGTAGTAGTCGGCAGGGGAGAGCCTACAATGAGCAGTTCTTC. This codes for CASSSRQGRAYNEQFF. The rearrangement links TRBV19 to TRBJ2-1, with D perhaps matching TRBD1 (6 bases). CDR1 LNHDA and CDR2 SQIVND come from the germline V gene (reference sequence). Trimming removed 4 bases at V and 2 bases at J, with 15 bases between. This CDR3 is 16 amino acids long.

The CDR3 reads CASSPAGGKETQYF. The CDR3 DNA reads as TGTGCCAGCAGCCCGGCGGGGGGGAAAGAGACCCAGTACTTC. The chain couples TRBV7-9 to TRBJ2-5; 9 bases fit TRBD2. Germline CDR1 is SEHNR and CDR2 is FQNEAQ (reference sequence). The CDR3 is 14 residues long. With V trimmed by 5 bases and J by 3 bases, 4 bases remained unmatched. The full variable domain, in which reference TRBV7-9 and TRBJ2-5 provide the parts outside the CDR3, is DTGVSQNPRHKITKRGQNVTFRCDPISEHNRLYWYRQTLGQGPEFLTYFQNEAQLEKSRLLSDRFSAERPKGSFSTLEIQRTEQGDSAMYLCASSPAGGKETQYFGPGTRLLVL.

CDR3 DNA: TGTGCCAGCAGCTTAAACGGACAGGGAAATGGAAACACCATATATTTT. It codes for CASSLNGQGNGNTIYF. The V gene is TRBV7-3, the J gene TRBJ1-3, with TRBD1 identical over 8 bases. Trimming at V came to 1 base and at J to 3 bases, leaving 5 bases not matched to a gene. Germline CDR1 and CDR2: SGHTA and FQGTGA. The CDR3 consists of 16 residues.

V is TRBV9 and J is TRBJ2-3; no reliable D call. The CDR3 contains 13 residues. V was cut by 4 bases and J by 4 bases, with 10 bases left in between. Germline V gives CDR1 SGDLS, CDR2 YYNGEE. The CDR3 region is CASSPQEADTQYF. CDR3 coding DNA: TGTGCCAGCAGCCCCCAAGAGGCAGATACGCAGTATTTT.